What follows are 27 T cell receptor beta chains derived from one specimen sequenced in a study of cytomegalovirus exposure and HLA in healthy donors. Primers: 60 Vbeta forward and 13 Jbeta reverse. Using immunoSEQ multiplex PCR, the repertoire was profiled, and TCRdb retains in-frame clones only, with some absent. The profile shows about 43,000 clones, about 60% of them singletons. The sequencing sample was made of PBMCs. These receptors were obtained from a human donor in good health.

The DNA for the CDR3 is TGTGCCAGCAGGTCACAGAATTCACCCCTCCACTTT. It codes for CASRSQNSPLHF. The chain couples TRBV28 to TRBJ1-6; D remains ambiguous. Per the germline V gene, CDR1 is MDHEN and CDR2 is SYDVKM. The CDR3 runs 12 residues. V lost 6 bases, J lost 7 bases, and 7 bases lay in between. Full variable domain (outside the CDR3, taken from reference TRBV28 and TRBJ1-6): DVKVTQSSRYLVKRTGEKVFLECVQDMDHENMFWYRQDPGLGLRLIYFSYDVKMKEKGDIPEGYSVSREKKERFSLILESASTNQTSMYLCASRSQNSPLHFGNGTRLTVT.

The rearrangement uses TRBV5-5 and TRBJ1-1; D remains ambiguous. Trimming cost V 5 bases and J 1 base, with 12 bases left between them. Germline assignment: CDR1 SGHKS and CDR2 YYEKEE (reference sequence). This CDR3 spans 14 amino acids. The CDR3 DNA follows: TGTGCCAGCAGGCCTCAGATTGAGAACACTGAAGCTTTCTTT. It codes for CASRPQIENTEAFF. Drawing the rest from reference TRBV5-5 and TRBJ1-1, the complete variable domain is DAGVTQSPTHLIKTRGQQVTLRCSPISGHKSVSWYQQVLGQGPQFIFQYYEKEERGRGNFPDRFSARQFPNYSSELNVNALLLGDSALYLCASRPQIENTEAFFGQGTRLTVV.

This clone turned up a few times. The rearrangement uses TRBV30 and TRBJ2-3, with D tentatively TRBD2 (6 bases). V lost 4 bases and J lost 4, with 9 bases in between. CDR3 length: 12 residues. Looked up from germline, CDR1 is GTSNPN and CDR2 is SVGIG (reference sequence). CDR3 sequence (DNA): TGTGCCTGGACTGGCGGGGCAGATACGCAGTATTTT. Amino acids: CAWTGGADTQYF.

DNA for the CDR3: TGTGCCAGCAGAAAGGACAGGGGGCCAGATACGCAGTATTTT. Translation gives CASRKDRGPDTQYF. The chain carries TRBV2 and TRBJ2-3; 11 bases are a match to TRBD1. The CDR3 is 14 amino acids. The junction had 3 bases not matched to a gene; V was cut back by 6 bases and J by 4 bases. Germline assignment: CDR1 SNHLY and CDR2 FYNNEI.

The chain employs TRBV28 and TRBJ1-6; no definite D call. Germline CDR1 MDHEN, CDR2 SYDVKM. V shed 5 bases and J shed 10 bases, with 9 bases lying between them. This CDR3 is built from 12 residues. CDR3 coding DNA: TGTGCCAGCAGTAATTCTAGGTCACCCCTCCACTTT. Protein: CASSNSRSPLHF.

The CDR3 sequence is CAITRQGFDNEQFF. The CDR3 coding sequence is TGTGCCATCACCCGACAGGGATTCGACAATGAGCAGTTCTTC. The chain recombines TRBV10-3 with TRBJ2-1, with 7 bases aligning to TRBD1. Germline trimming cut 7 bases from V and 5 bases from J; bases unmatched to any gene: 8. Germline lookup yields CDR1 ENHRY and CDR2 SYGVKD. This CDR3 is 14 amino acids long.

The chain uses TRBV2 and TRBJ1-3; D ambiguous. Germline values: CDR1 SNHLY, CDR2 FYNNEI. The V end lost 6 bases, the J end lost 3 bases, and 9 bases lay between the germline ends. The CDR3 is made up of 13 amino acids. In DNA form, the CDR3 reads TGTGCCAGCAGCGCCACTGGTGGAAACACCATATATTTT. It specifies CASSATGGNTIYF.

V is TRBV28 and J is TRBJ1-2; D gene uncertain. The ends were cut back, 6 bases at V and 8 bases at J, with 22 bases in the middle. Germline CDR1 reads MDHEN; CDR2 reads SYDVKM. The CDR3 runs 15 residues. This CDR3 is CASRNHSRVGSGYTF. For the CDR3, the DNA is TGTGCCAGCAGAAACCACTCCCGGGTAGGCTCCGGCTACACCTTC.

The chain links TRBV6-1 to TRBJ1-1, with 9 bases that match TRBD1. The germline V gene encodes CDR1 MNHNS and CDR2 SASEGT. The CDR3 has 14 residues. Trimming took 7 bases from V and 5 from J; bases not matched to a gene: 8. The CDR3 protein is CASNADRGGTEAFF. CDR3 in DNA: TGTGCCAGCAATGCGGACAGGGGAGGGACTGAAGCTTTCTTT.

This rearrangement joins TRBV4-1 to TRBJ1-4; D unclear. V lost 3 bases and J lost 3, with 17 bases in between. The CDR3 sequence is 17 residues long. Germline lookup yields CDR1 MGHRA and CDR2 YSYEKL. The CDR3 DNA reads TGCGCCAGCAGCCACGACGAATCAAAGGAGGCTAATGAAAAACTGTTTTTT. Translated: CASSHDESKEANEKLFF.

CDR3 DNA sequence: TGCGCCAGCAGCTTGGGGGACAGGGATGGCTACACCTTC. Translation gives CASSLGDRDGYTF. The rearrangement links TRBV5-1 to TRBJ1-2, with TRBD1 identical over 9 bases. The CDR3 runs 13 residues. The germline V gene encodes CDR1 SGHRS and CDR2 YFSETQ. V dropped 0 bases and J dropped 6; count of bases not matched to a gene: 0.

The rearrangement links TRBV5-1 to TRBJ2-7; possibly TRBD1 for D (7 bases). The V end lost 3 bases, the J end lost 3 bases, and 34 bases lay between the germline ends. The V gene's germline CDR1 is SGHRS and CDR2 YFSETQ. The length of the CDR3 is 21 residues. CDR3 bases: TGCGCCAGCAGCTCGTGGGGGGTACCGACTAGACAGGGTCTGGGAAACTACGAGCAGTACTTC. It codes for CASSSWGVPTRQGLGNYEQYF. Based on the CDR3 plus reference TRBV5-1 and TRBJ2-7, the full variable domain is KAGVTQTPRYLIKTRGQQVTLSCSPISGHRSVSWYQQTPGQGLQFLFEYFSETQRNKGNFPGRFSGRQFSNSRSEMNVSTLELGDSALYLCASSSWGVPTRQGLGNYEQYFGPGTRLTVT.

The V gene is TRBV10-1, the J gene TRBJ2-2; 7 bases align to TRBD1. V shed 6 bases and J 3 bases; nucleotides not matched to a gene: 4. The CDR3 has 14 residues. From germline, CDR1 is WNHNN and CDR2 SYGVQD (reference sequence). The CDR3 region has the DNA TGCGCCAGCAGATCTGACAGGGACACCGGGGAGCTGTTTTTT. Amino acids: CASRSDRDTGELFF.

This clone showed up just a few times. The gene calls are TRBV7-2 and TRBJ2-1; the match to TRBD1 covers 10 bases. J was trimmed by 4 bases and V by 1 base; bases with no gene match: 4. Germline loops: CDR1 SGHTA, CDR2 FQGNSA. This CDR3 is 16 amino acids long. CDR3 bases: TGTGCCAGCAGCTTAGTGGGGACAGGGGATTACAATGAGCAGTTCTTC. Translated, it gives CASSLVGTGDYNEQFF. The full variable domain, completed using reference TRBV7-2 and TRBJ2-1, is GAGVSQSPSNKVTEKGKDVELRCDPISGHTALYWYRQSLGQGLEFLIYFQGNSAPDKSGLPSDRFSAERTGGSVSTLTIQRTQQEDSAVYLCASSLVGTGDYNEQFFGPGTRLTVL.

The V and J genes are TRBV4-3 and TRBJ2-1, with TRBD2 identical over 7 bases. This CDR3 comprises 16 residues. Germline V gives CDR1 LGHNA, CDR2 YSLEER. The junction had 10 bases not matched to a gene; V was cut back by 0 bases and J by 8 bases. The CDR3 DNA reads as TGCGCCAGCAGCCAAGATATGACCGGGGGGTGGGATGAGCAGTTCTTC. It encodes CASSQDMTGGWDEQFF.

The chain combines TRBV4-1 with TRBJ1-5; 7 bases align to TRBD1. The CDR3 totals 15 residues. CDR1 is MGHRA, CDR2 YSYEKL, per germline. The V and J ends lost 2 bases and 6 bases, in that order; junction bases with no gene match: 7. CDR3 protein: CASSQPTGSRQPQHF. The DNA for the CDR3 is TGCGCCAGCAGCCAACCGACAGGGAGTCGTCAGCCCCAGCATTTT.

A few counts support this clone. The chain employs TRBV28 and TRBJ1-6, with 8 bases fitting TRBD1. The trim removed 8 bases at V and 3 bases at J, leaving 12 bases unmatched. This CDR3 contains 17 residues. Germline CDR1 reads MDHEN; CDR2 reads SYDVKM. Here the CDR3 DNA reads TGTGCCAGCCTCTCCCTCGGACAGGGCCACTATAATTCACCCCTCCACTTT. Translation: CASLSLGQGHYNSPLHF.

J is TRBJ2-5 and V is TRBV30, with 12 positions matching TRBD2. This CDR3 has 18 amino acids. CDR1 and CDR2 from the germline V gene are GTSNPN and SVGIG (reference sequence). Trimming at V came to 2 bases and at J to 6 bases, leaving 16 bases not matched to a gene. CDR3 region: CAWSPPLFTSGGSKTQYF. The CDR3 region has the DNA TGTGCCTGGAGTCCCCCCCTCTTTACTAGCGGGGGGAGTAAGACCCAGTACTTC.

The CDR3 nucleotides read TGTGCCAGTAGTCCCAGGGTGGGTAACTATGGCTACACCTTC. It encodes CASSPRVGNYGYTF. The J gene is TRBJ1-2, the V gene TRBV19, with D possibly TRBD1 on 5 matching bases. The V and J ends lost 5 bases and 1 base respectively, with 11 bases between them. The CDR3 contains 14 residues. The germline CDR1 and CDR2 sequences are LNHDA and SQIVND (reference sequence).

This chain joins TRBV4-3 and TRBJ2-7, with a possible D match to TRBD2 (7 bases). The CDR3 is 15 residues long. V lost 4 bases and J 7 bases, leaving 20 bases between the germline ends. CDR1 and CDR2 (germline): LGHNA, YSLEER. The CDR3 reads CASSLSDAGANEQYF. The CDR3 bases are TGCGCCAGCAGCCTTTCAGACGCGGGGGCCAATGAGCAGTACTTC.

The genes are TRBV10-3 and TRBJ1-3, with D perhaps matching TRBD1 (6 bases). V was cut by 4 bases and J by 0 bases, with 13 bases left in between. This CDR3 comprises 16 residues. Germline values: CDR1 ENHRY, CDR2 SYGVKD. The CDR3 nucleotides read TGTGCCATCAGTGCGGGGGGCCTTCTCTCTGGAAACACCATATATTTT. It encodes CAISAGGLLSGNTIYF.

The CDR3: CATTDRGNEQFF. As DNA, the CDR3 is TGCGCCACTACGGACAGGGGCAATGAGCAGTTCTTC. This chain joins TRBV10-1 and TRBJ2-1; 9 positions match TRBD1. The CDR3 runs to 12 residues. Germline V gives CDR1 WNHNN, CDR2 SYGVQD (reference sequence). V was pared by 10 bases and J by 6 bases, with 4 bases of the junction left unmatched.

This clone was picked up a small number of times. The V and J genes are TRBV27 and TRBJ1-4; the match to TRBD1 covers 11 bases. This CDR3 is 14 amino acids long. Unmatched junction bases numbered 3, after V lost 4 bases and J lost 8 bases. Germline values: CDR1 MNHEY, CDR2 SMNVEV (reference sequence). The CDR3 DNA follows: TGTGCCAGCAGTTGGACAGGGGGCTTAGAAAAACTGTTTTTT. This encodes CASSWTGGLEKLFF.

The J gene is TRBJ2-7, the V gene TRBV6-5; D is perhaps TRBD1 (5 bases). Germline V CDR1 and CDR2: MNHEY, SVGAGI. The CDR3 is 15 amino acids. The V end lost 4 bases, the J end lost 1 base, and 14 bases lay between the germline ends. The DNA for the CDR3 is TGTGCCAGCAGTTGGGCAACAGGAGAATCCTACGAGCAGTACTTC. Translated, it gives CASSWATGESYEQYF.

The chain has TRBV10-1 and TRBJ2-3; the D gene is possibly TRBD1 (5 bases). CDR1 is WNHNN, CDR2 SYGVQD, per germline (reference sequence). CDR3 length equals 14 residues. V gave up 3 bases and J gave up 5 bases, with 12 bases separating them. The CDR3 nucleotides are TGCGCCAGCAGTGACCAGGGTCCGGTAGATACGCAGTATTTT. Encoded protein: CASSDQGPVDTQYF.

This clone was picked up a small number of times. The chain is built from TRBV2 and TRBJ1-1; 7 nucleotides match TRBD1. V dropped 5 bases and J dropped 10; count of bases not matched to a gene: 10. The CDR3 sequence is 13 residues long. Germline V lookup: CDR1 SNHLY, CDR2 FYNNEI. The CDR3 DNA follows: TGTGCCAGCAGTTCCACTGACAGGGTACGAGCTTTCTTT. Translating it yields CASSSTDRVRAFF.

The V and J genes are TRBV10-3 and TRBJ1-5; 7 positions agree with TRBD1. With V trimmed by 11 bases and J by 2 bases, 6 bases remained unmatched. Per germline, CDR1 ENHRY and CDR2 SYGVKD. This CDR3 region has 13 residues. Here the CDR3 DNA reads TGTGCCGTGGGGGACAGAGGCAATCAGCCCCAGCATTTT. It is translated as CAVGDRGNQPQHF.